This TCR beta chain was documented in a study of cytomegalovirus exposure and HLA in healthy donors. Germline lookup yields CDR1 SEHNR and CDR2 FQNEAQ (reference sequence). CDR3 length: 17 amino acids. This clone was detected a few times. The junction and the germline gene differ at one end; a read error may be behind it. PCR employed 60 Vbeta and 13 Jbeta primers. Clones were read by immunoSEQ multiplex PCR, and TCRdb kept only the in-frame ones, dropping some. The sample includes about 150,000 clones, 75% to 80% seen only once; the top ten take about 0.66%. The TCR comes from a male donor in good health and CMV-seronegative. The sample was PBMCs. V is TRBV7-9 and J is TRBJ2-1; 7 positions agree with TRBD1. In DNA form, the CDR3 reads TGTTCCAGCAGCACCACAGGGGCTTGGCAGGGTTACAATGAGCAGTTCTTC. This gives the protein CSSSTTGAWQGYNEQFF.